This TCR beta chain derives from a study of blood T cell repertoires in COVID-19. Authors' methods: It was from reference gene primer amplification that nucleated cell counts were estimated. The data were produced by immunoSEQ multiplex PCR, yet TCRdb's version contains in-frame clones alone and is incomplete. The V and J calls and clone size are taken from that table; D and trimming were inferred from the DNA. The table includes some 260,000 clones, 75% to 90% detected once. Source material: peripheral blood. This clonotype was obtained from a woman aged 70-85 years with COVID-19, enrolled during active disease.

CDR3 DNA: TGTGCCAGCAGTTACTCGATATCAGAGAACACTGAAGCTTTCTTT. This translates into CASSYSISENTEAFF. The rearrangement links TRBV6-5 to TRBJ1-1; D gene unclear. The CDR3 length is 15 residues. Germline V gene lookup returns CDR1 MNHEY and CDR2 SVGAGI. V shed 0 bases and J shed 1 base, with 9 bases lying between them.